A selection of T cell receptor beta chains follows, all from one sample in a study of cytomegalovirus exposure and HLA in healthy donors. Method: immunoSEQ multiplex PCR; TCRdb's copy keeps in-frame clones and lacks some. The table has fewer than 250,000 clones, 78% seen once. Sequencing used PBMCs. The receptors were gathered from a male donor in good health and CMV-seronegative. Each CDR3 is given with its conserved first and last residue. A D gene is named only where the DNA matches it firmly. A row's size may be missing; if present it is once, few, many or a size class.

d_call	v_call	j_call	clone_size	cdr3_nt	cdr3_aa
TRBD1	TRBV19	TRBJ1-1	.	TGTGCCAGTGGGGGACAGATGAACACTGAAGCTTTCTTT	CASGGQMNTEAFF
TRBD1	TRBV28	TRBJ1-5	.	TGTGCCAGCAGGGGACAGGGTCAGCCCCAGCATTTT	CASRGQGQPQHF
TRBD1	TRBV27	TRBJ2-7	.	TGTGCCAGCAGTTTAAAGACAGGGGCAGAAACCTACGAGCAGTACTTC	CASSLKTGAETYEQYF
.	TRBV5-4	TRBJ2-1	few	TGTGCCAGCAGCTTGGCGGCGGGGAGTATTGAGCAGTTCTTC	CASSLAAGSIEQFF
TRBD1	TRBV5-1	TRBJ2-4	.	TGCGCCAGCAGCTCGGGACAGGGGAAAAACATTCAGTACTTC	CASSSGQGKNIQYF
.	TRBV5-1	TRBJ1-1	.	TGCGCCAGCAGCTGGAGGACAGCCCCGAACACTGAAGCTTTCTTT	CASSWRTAPNTEAFF
.	TRBV7-9	TRBJ1-1	.	TGTGCCAGCAGCTCCGGACAGCCCAAGGGCACTGAAGCTTTCTTT	CASSSGQPKGTEAFF
TRBD1	TRBV25-1	TRBJ1-2	.	TGTGCCAGCAGTACAGGGGGTGGCGGCTACACCTTC	CASSTGGGGYTF
TRBD2	TRBV5-1	TRBJ2-2	.	TGCGCCAGCAGTCTGCTAGCGGGAGATTTTACCGGGGAGCTGTTTTTT	CASSLLAGDFTGELFF
.	TRBV5-1	TRBJ2-7	.	TGCGCCAGCAGCTGGGGGAGGACAACGGGCTCCGAGCAGTACTTC	CASSWGRTTGSEQYF
.	TRBV6-5	TRBJ1-1	.	TGTGCCAGCATTCCGGCCCCCGGGGGGGCAACTGAAGCTTTCTTT	CASIPAPGGATEAFF
.	TRBV2	TRBJ1-1	.	TGTGCCAGCAGTGAAGTAGGACAGTCGAACACTGAAGCTTTCTTT	CASSEVGQSNTEAFF
.	TRBV2	TRBJ1-5	.	TGTGCCAGCATGTTCAAGAGGGACAATCAGCCCCAGCATTTT	CASMFKRDNQPQHF
TRBD1	TRBV6-5	TRBJ2-3	.	TGTGCCAGCAGTTACACACCGGGACAGGGTACAGATACGCAGTATTTT	CASSYTPGQGTDTQYF
.	TRBV7-9	TRBJ2-3	.	TGTGCCAGCAGCTCGTACCCTACGGATACGCAGTATTTT	CASSSYPTDTQYF
TRBD1	TRBV19	TRBJ2-7	few	TGTGCCAGTAGTTCATCCGGGACAGGGTCTTTCGAGCAGTACTTC	CASSSSGTGSFEQYF
.	TRBV5-8	TRBJ2-7	.	TGTGCCAGCAGCTCCATGTTCGAGCAGTACTTC	CASSSMFEQYF
.	TRBV5-1	TRBJ2-7	.	TGCGCCAGCAGACAAAGCGGATACGAGCAGTACTTC	CASRQSGYEQYF
.	TRBV27	TRBJ2-1	.	TGTGCCAGCAGTTTATTCGTGTTCTTC	CASSLFVFF
.	TRBV10-3	TRBJ2-5	.	TGTGCCACCTCAGGGGCGGGGACCCAGTACTTC	CATSGAGTQYF
TRBD1	TRBV7-9	TRBJ1-2	once	TGTGCCAGCAGCTTGGGGACAGACCTCCTTGGCTACACCTTC	CASSLGTDLLGYTF
TRBD2	TRBV2	TRBJ2-1	.	TGTGCCAGCAGTGTAGCGGGAGGGCCCAATGAGCAGTTCTTC	CASSVAGGPNEQFF
TRBD2	TRBV5-1	TRBJ2-1	.	TGCGCCAGCAGCGATAGCGGGAGGAGGGATGAGCAGTTCTTC	CASSDSGRRDEQFF
.	TRBV7-6	TRBJ1-5	.	TGTGCCAGCAGCTTAGTATCAGGGGATGAACAGCCCCAGCATTTT	CASSLVSGDEQPQHF
TRBD1	TRBV9	TRBJ2-1	.	TGTGCCAGCAGCTTCTCCGGGACAGGGAGCCTCAATGAGCAGTTCTTC	CASSFSGTGSLNEQFF
TRBD1	TRBV27	TRBJ1-2	.	TGTGCCAGCAGCCCCGGGGACAGGGGGTGGTCTAACTATGGCTACACCTTC	CASSPGDRGWSNYGYTF
.	TRBV7-8	TRBJ2-5	.	TGTGCCAGCAGCTTATCAGGGGAGACCCAGTACTTC	CASSLSGETQYF
.	TRBV19	TRBJ1-2	.	TGTGCCAGTAGTACCCGGGACAACCTCAACTATGGCTACACCTTC	CASSTRDNLNYGYTF
TRBD2	TRBV25-1	TRBJ2-5	.	TGTGCCAGCAGTGCAGCGGGAGTTGGTGAAGAGACCCAGTACTTC	CASSAAGVGEETQYF
TRBD2	TRBV11-2	TRBJ2-1	.	TGTGCCAGCAGCCAAACCTACGGGACTAGCGGGAGGGCATCCGAGCAGTTCTTC	CASSQTYGTSGRASEQFF
TRBD1	TRBV6-5	TRBJ1-2	.	TGTGCCAGCAGGGTCGACAGGGGTACTAACTATGGCTACACCTTC	CASRVDRGTNYGYTF
TRBD2	TRBV30	TRBJ2-5	.	TGTGCCTGGAGATCAGGATGGCTAGCGGGAGAAGAGACCCAGTACTTC	CAWRSGWLAGEETQYF
TRBD1	TRBV19	TRBJ2-5	.	TGTGCCAGTAGACTAACAGGGGAAGAGACCCAGTACTTC	CASRLTGEETQYF
TRBD1	TRBV5-1	TRBJ2-7	.	TGCGCCAGCAGCAGGATGCCGGGACAGGGTGACTACGAGCAGTACTTC	CASSRMPGQGDYEQYF
TRBD2	TRBV11-3	TRBJ2-1	.	TGTGCCAGCAGCTTAGCTCTCGCTAGCGGGTGGAACAATGAGCAGTTCTTC	CASSLALASGWNNEQFF
TRBD2	TRBV18	TRBJ2-7	.	TGTGCCAGCTCACGGTCTAGCGGGAGTGAGGACGAGCAGTACTTC	CASSRSSGSEDEQYF
.	TRBV19	TRBJ2-5	.	TGTGCCAGTAGTATATCAGTGTACCAAGAGACCCAGTACTTC	CASSISVYQETQYF
TRBD1	TRBV6-5	TRBJ1-2	.	TGTGCCAGCACCATGGACAGGGTCTATGGCTACACCTTC	CASTMDRVYGYTF
.	TRBV6-1	TRBJ1-1	.	TGTGCCAGCAGCTTATCACAGGGTAACACTGAAGCTTTCTTT	CASSLSQGNTEAFF
TRBD1	TRBV9	TRBJ2-2	.	TGTGCCAGCAGCGTTCAGGGGGCGGGCACCGGGGAGCTGTTTTTT	CASSVQGAGTGELFF
.	TRBV15	TRBJ1-1	.	TGTGCCACCAGCCCGGGGGACGGGAACACTGAAGCTTTCTTT	CATSPGDGNTEAFF
.	TRBV5-4	TRBJ1-1	.	TGTGCCAGCAGCTTGGGTGGTTGGGGGGGCGAGAACACTGAAGCTTTCTTT	CASSLGGWGGENTEAFF
.	TRBV21-1	TRBJ2-5	.	TGTGCCAGCAGCAAAGCGAGAAACCAAGAGACCCAGTACTTC	CASSKARNQETQYF
TRBD2	TRBV5-4	TRBJ2-4	few	TGTGCCAGCAGCGTTAGCGGGAGGGGAGACATTCAGTACTTC	CASSVSGRGDIQYF
TRBD2	TRBV19	TRBJ2-7	.	TGTGCCAGTAGTGTGACTAGCGGGGTTGGCTCCTACGAGCAGTACTTC	CASSVTSGVGSYEQYF
.	TRBV19	TRBJ1-1	.	TGTGCCAGTAGTATTTCCGCGGGCACTGAAGCTTTCTTT	CASSISAGTEAFF
.	TRBV5-5	TRBJ2-2	.	TGTGCCAGCGCTTGGGCCTCGGGCGGGGCCGGGGAGCTGTTTTTT	CASAWASGGAGELFF
TRBD1	TRBV5-4	TRBJ1-2	.	TGTGCCAGCAGCTGGGGGGGGACAGGGGGCGGAGGCTACACCTTC	CASSWGGTGGGGYTF
TRBD1	TRBV10-1	TRBJ2-5	.	TGCGCCAGCAGTGAGTCGAAAGGGGGCCAACAGACCCAGTACTTC	CASSESKGGQQTQYF
TRBD2	TRBV4-2	TRBJ2-7	.	TGTGCCAGCAGCCAAGATCAGGGACTAGCGGGAGGGCCAACCTACGAGCAGTACTTC	CASSQDQGLAGGPTYEQYF
TRBD1	TRBV28	TRBJ2-7	.	TGTGCCAGCAGTTCCTACTCCGGGACAGGCTCCTACGAGCAGTACTTC	CASSSYSGTGSYEQYF
.	TRBV5-5	TRBJ1-1	few	TGTGCCAGCAGCTTGGGGTATGGAGCTGAGAACACTGAAGCTTTCTTT	CASSLGYGAENTEAFF
.	TRBV11-2	TRBJ2-3	.	TGTGCCAGCAGCTTAGATAGCGATACGCAGTATTTT	CASSLDSDTQYF
TRBD1	TRBV27	TRBJ2-5	.	TGTGCCAGCAGCGGCAGGACAGGGTCTTTTCAAGAGACCCAGTACTTC	CASSGRTGSFQETQYF
TRBD1	TRBV18	TRBJ1-2	.	TGTGCCAGCTCACCGGACAGGGAGACGGGCTACACCTTC	CASSPDRETGYTF
.	TRBV28	TRBJ2-5	.	TGTGCCAGCGGGGGGACGGCGGGGAGGGAGACCCAGTACTTC	CASGGTAGRETQYF
.	TRBV11-2	TRBJ2-1	.	TGTGCCAGCAGCTTAGGTCCAGAGGGGTTCTTC	CASSLGPEGFF